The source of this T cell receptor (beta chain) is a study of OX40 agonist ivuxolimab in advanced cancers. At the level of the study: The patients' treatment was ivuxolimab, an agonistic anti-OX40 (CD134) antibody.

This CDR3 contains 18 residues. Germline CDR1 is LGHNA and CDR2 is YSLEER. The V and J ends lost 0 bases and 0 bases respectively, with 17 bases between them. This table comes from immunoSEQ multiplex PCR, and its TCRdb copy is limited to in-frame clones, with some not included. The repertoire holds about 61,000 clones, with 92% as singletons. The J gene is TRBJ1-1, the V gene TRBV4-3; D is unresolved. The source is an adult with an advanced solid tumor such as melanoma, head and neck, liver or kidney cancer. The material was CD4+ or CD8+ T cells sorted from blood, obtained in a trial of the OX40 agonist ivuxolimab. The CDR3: CASSQDTEASLMNTEAFF. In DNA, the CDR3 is TGCGCCAGCAGCCAAGATACGGAGGCCAGCTTAATGAACACTGAAGCTTTCTTT.